The entry that follows covers one T cell receptor (beta chain) sequence. This sample stems from a study of blood T cell repertoires in COVID-19. Study at large: Italy, Spain and the United States were the sources of the convalescent and acute COVID-19 samples. From T cells, B-cell-depleted T cells, or PBMCs came the material, which was cDNA or gDNA.

The CDR3 sequence is 15 residues long. In the source study's methods: The assay estimated nucleated cells by amplifying reference gene primers. TCRdb keeps only in-frame clones here, not all; method: immunoSEQ multiplex PCR. The DNA was the basis for D and trimming; V, J and clone size are from that table. The sample has 200,000 to 250,000 clones; about 83% are singletons. J is TRBJ2-7 and V is TRBV1; the table's D call TRBD1 went unverified against the DNA. TRBV1 is a recognized pseudogene. The sequenced sample consisted of peripheral blood. The source of this sequence is a man between 60 and 75 years old who had recovered from COVID-19. The CDR3 coding sequence is TGCACCAGCAGCCAAAGAGACAGGGGCTCCTACGAGCAGTACTTC. Its protein product is CTSSQRDRGSYEQYF.